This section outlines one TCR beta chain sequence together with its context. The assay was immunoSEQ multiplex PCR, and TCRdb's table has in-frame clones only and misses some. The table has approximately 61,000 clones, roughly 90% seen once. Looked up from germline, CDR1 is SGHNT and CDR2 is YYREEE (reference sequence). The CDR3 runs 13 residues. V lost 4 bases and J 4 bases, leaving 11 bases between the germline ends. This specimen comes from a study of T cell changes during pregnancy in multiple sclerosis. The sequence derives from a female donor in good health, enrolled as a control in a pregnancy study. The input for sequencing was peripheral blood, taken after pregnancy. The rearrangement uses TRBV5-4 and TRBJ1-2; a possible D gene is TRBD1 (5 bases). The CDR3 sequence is CASSPRDFYGYTF. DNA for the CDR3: TGTGCCAGCAGCCCAAGGGACTTCTATGGCTACACCTTC.